This TCR beta chain was recovered during a study of T-cell memory formation after mild COVID-19. Across the whole study: Clusters of TCRs were largely donor specific.

Findings of the study overall: Those CD4+ clones that contracted were mainly in CM and EM (CD8+ ones in EMRA).

With regard to this clonotype: Its antigen remains unidentified. A read error may produce the germline difference seen at one junction end.

A 5'RACE reaction primed in the constant segment made cDNA libraries of TCR alpha and TCR beta, and these carried sample barcodes and UMIs. TCRdb independently ran MiXCR on the 5' RACE reads; one entry per CDR3 protein. The sample lists some 330,000 distinct CDR3 sequences, more than 20% seen once, with under 15% in the top ten. The clonotype was recovered from an adult woman who had mild COVID-19 (a few samples of this study predate the infection). Cell type and time point are not known. Sequencing was done on a sample of PBMCs or a T cell subset sorted from them (not recorded which).

Here the CDR3 DNA reads TGTGCCAGCAGTGACCGATTTCCGGGACTAGCGGGATACGGGCAGTACTTC. Protein sequence: CASSDRFPGLAGYGQYF. The J gene is TRBJ2-7, the V gene TRBV6-1; 13 nucleotides agree with TRBD2. The CDR3 totals 17 residues. The germline V gene has CDR1 MNHNS and CDR2 SASEGT.